A single sample is the source of the 11 T cell receptor beta chains below, sequenced in a study of blood T cells in healthy people across ages (dated by TCRdb to between 2014 and 2017). Libraries were made using 5' RACE. TCRdb lists the instrument as Illumina HiSeq 2500. The second PCR ran for roughly 6 to 11 cycles and used a J-beta primer mix along with a sample-barcoded 5' primer. In-frame beta chains were kept once TCRdb had trimmed the public reads at Q25 with fastp and called clones with MiXCR. Rows with one shared CDR3 protein collapse into an entry with the most common genes and DNA. The sample records approximately 600,000 distinct CDR3 sequences, roughly three fifths of which are singletons. The ten largest clonotypes hold 30% to 40% of the sample. The source material was blood. The receptors derive from a man aged 55-75 years in good health.

The chain carries TRBV29-1 and TRBJ2-1, with TRBD1 identical over 7 bases. V dropped 4 bases and J dropped 13; count of bases not matched to a gene: 13. CDR3 length: 13 residues. Germline CDR1 SQVTM, CDR2 ANQGSEA. CDR3 sequence reads: CSVAPTGAETQFF. The CDR3 coding sequence is TGCAGCGTTGCACCCACAGGGGCAGAGACCCAGTTCTTC.

This clonotype occurred a few times. A much larger clone is a single base away; this may be a read error. The rearrangement uses TRBV2 and TRBJ2-1, with 10 nucleotides matching TRBD2. The assigned J gene may be wrong: the sequence end matches TRBJ2-7 better. CDR1 and CDR2 (germline): SNHLY, FYNNEI. The CDR3 has 15 residues. This CDR3 is CASSGLAGVGNEQYF. The CDR3 DNA reads TGTGCCAGCAGTGGCCTAGCGGGGGTTGGCAATGAGCAGTACTTC.

V usage is TRBV29-1 and J usage is TRBJ2-5, with 7 bases identical to TRBD1. Germline V lookup: CDR1 SQVTM, CDR2 ANQGSEA. The CDR3 runs 14 residues. Losses at the gene ends were 6 bases for V and 4 bases for J; bases not matched to a gene: 11. The DNA for the CDR3 is TGCAGCGTAGGACCCGGGACAGTGGTAGAGACCCAGTACTTC. This sequence encodes CSVGPGTVVETQYF.

This chain uses TRBV5-1 with TRBJ2-7; D may be TRBD1 or TRBD2 (5 bases each). Trimming removed 2 bases at V and 2 bases at J, with 14 bases between. The CDR3 length is 15 residues. Germline-derived CDR1 and CDR2 are SGHRS and YFSETQ. CDR3 sequence: CASSFTGTDAYEQYF. The CDR3 coding sequence is TGCGCCAGCAGCTTTACCGGGACGGATGCCTACGAGCAGTACTTC.

The chain couples TRBV6-1 to TRBJ1-6; the D is unclear. Trimming left V 1 base short and J 18 bases short, with 10 bases between. Germline CDR1 MNHNS, CDR2 SASEGT. This CDR3 region has 11 residues. CDR3 sequence reads: CASSEEGYHHF. CDR3 in DNA: TGTGCCAGCAGTGAAGAAGGGTACCACCACTTT.

This chain joins TRBV20-1 and TRBJ2-3; 10 bases fit TRBD2. Germline assignment: CDR1 DFQATT and CDR2 SNEGSKA (reference sequence). The CDR3 runs 16 residues. Trimming took 1 base from V and 0 from J; bases not matched to a gene: 4. This chain's CDR3 is CSARALAGASTDTQYF. In DNA form, the CDR3 reads TGCAGTGCTAGAGCTCTAGCGGGGGCTAGCACAGATACGCAGTATTTT.

The rearrangement joins TRBV2 to TRBJ2-4; D is ambiguous. Germline assignment: CDR1 SNHLY and CDR2 FYNNEI. V was cut by 6 bases and J by 5 bases, with 5 bases left in between. CDR3 length: 11 amino acids. The chain's CDR3 is CASSPQNIQYF. CDR3 coding DNA: TGTGCCAGCAGCCCCCAAAACATTCAGTACTTC.

The rearrangement links TRBV11-3 to TRBJ2-1; 11 bases are a match to TRBD1. The CDR3 covers 15 residues. J lost 8 bases, V lost 5 bases, and 8 bases had no gene match. Germline CDR1 SGHNT, CDR2 YENEEA. In DNA, the CDR3 is TGTGCCAGCAGCCCCCGGACAGGGGGCCGGGATGAGCAGTTCTTC. Its translation is CASSPRTGGRDEQFF. The full variable domain, in which reference TRBV11-3 and TRBJ2-1 provide the parts outside the CDR3, is EAGVVQSPRYKIIEKKQPVAFWCNPISGHNTLYWYLQNLGQGPELLIRYENEEAVDDSQLPKDRFSAERLKGVDSTLKIQPAELGDSAVYLCASSPRTGGRDEQFFGPGTRLTVL.

V usage is TRBV15 and J usage is TRBJ2-3; D call uncertain. Trimming pared 0 bases from V and 4 bases from J, leaving 8 bases between. Germline CDR1 is LNHNV and CDR2 is YYDKDF (reference sequence). This CDR3 has 14 residues. The CDR3 reads CATSRDPFADTQYF. The DNA of the CDR3 is TGTGCCACCAGCAGAGATCCGTTTGCAGATACGCAGTATTTT.

The chain recombines TRBV4-1 with TRBJ2-5; possible D gene TRBD2, 5 bases. V dropped 0 bases and J dropped 2 bases, with 10 bases sitting between them. The CDR3 sequence is 15 residues long. Per germline, CDR1 MGHRA and CDR2 YSYEKL. The CDR3 bases are TGCGCCAGCAGCCAAGACGGACTCCCTCAAGAGACCCAGTACTTC. This translates into CASSQDGLPQETQYF.

This clonotype has only a few counts. A single base separates this from a much larger clone, so it may be a read error. The chain uses TRBV12-3 or TRBV12-4 and TRBJ2-3; weak D call: TRBD1 (7 bases). The length of the CDR3 is 14 residues. The DNA for the CDR3 is TGTGCCAGCAGTTGCAGGGGGGCCGGAGATGCGCAGTATTTT. It specifies CASSCRGAGDAQYF.